Given below is one T cell receptor (beta chain) in context. No antigen is known for it. This sample is part of a study of T cell responses to AZD1222 COVID-19 vaccine. Germline V lookup: CDR1 LGHDT, CDR2 YNNKEL (reference sequence). Trimming removed 2 bases at V and 2 bases at J, with 15 bases between. CDR3 length: 16 amino acids. Measured with immunoSEQ multiplex PCR; TCRdb has only the in-frame clones, and not every one. The table has more than 75,000 clones, approximately 90% seen once. Study results and caveats: Seropositivity was recorded at baseline in only six AZD1222 recipients. Mostly white British, mostly female donors; authors suggested clonal diversity may be underestimated. Regions 160-218 and 743-854 dominated among vaccine-associated CD4 TCRs spanning spike.

V gene TRBV3-1 (or the pseudogene TRBV3-2) combines with J gene TRBJ2-5, with a possible D match to TRBD2 (5 bases). This specimen consisted of peripheral blood, obtained on day 0 of AZD1222 vaccination. The TCR comes from an adult in good health. DNA for the CDR3: TGTGCCAGCAGCCAAACGGCTAGCCGAGGGCAAGAGACCCAGTACTTC. It specifies CASSQTASRGQETQYF.